The sequence of this T cell receptor (beta chain) was determined in a study of blood T cell repertoires in COVID-19. Study at large: Researchers got acute and convalescent COVID-19 samples from the United States, Italy and Spain. T cells, B-cell-depleted T cells, or PBMCs provided the cDNA or gDNA that served as material.

Germline V gene data show CDR1 as KGHDR and CDR2 as SFDVKD. The length of the CDR3 is 16 residues. J lost 5 bases, V lost 3 bases, and 6 bases had no gene match. Per the authors' pipeline: Amplification with reference gene primers provided the estimates of nucleated cell counts. Assay: immunoSEQ multiplex PCR; the TCRdb copy retains only in-frame clones and omits some. The DNA gave D and trimming, while V, J and clone size come from that table. The table has some 70,000 clones, about 90% seen once. V and J are TRBV24-1 and TRBJ2-5, with 12 nucleotides matching TRBD2. The specimen was peripheral blood. The receptor was isolated from a man aged 50-60 years with active COVID-19. The CDR3 DNA is TGTGCCACCAGTGATCCTAGCGGGGGGGCGTCGGAGACCCAGTACTTC. It is translated as CATSDPSGGASETQYF.